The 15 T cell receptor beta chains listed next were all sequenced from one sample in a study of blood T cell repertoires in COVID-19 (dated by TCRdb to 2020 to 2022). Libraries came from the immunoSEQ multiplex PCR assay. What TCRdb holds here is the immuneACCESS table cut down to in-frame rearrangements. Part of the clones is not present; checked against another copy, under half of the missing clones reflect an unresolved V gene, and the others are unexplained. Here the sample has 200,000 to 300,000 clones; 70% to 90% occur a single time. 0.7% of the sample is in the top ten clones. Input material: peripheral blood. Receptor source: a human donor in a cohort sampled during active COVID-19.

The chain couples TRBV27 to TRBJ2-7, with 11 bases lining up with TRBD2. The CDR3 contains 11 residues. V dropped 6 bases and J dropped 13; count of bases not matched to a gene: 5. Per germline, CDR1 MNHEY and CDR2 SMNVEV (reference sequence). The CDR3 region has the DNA TGTGCCAGCAGACTAGCGGGAGTTGAATACTTC. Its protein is CASRLAGVEYF.

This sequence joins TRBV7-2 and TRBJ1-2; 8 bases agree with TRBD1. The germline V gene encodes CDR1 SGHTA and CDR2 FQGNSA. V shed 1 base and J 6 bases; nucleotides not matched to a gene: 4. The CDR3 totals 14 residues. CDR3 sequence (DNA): TGTGCCAGCAGCTTAGGGGGACAGGCGAATGGCTACACCTTC. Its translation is CASSLGGQANGYTF.

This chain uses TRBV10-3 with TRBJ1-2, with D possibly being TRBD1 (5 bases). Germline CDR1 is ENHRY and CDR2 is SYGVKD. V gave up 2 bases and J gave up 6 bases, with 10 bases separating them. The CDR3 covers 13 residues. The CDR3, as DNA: TGTGCCATCAGTGAGCCGGGAGGGGATGGCTACACCTTC. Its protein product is CAISEPGGDGYTF.

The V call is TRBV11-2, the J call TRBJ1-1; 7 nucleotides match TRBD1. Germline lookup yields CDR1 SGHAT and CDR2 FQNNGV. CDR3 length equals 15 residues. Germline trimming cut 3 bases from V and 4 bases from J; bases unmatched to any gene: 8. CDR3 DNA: TGTGCCAGCAGCTTTCTGTCAGGGGGTGGCACTGAAGCTTTCTTT. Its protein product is CASSFLSGGGTEAFF.

This chain's CDR3 is CASSQRGSGAIDNEQFF. As DNA, the CDR3 is TGCGCCAGCAGCCAAAGGGGTAGCGGGGCCATCGACAATGAGCAGTTCTTC. The chain joins TRBV4-1 to TRBJ2-1; TRBD2 aligns across 8 bases. The V segment lost 2 bases and the J segment 5 bases; nucleotides outside the gene matches: 11. The CDR3 contains 17 residues. Germline V gene sequence: CDR1 MGHRA, CDR2 YSYEKL.

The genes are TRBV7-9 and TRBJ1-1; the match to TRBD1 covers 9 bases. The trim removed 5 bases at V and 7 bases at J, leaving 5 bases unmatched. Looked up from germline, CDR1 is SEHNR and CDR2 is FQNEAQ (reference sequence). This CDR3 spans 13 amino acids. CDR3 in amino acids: CASSDGQGLEAFF. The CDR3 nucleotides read TGTGCCAGCAGCGACGGACAGGGGCTTGAAGCTTTCTTT.

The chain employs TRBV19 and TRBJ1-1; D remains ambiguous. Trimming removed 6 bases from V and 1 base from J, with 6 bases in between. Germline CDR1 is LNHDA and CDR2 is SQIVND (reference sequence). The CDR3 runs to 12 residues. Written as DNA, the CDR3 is TGTGCCAGTAGCCAACAGAACACTGAAGCTTTCTTT. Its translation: CASSQQNTEAFF.

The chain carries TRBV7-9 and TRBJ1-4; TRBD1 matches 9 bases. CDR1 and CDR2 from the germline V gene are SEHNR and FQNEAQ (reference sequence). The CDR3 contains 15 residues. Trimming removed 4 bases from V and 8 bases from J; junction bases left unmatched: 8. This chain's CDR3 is CASSSPGTGWEKLFF. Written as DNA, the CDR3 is TGTGCCAGCAGCTCCCCCGGGACAGGGTGGGAAAAACTGTTTTTT.

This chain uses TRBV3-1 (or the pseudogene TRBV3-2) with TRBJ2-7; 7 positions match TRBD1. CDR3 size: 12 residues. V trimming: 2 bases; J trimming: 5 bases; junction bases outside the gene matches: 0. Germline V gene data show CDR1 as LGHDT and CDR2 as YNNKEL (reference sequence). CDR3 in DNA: TGTGCCAGCAGCCAAACAGGGGACGAGCAGTACTTC. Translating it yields CASSQTGDEQYF.

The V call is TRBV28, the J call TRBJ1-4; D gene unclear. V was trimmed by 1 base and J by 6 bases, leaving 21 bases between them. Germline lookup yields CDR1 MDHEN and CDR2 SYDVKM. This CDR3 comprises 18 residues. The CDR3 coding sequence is TGTGCCAGCAGTTTATCCGCACTGTTTGACAAGAGGGATGAAAAACTGTTTTTT. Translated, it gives CASSLSALFDKRDEKLFF. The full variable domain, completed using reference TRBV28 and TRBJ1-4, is DVKVTQSSRYLVKRTGEKVFLECVQDMDHENMFWYRQDPGLGLRLIYFSYDVKMKEKGDIPEGYSVSREKKERFSLILESASTNQTSMYLCASSLSALFDKRDEKLFFGSGTQLSVL.

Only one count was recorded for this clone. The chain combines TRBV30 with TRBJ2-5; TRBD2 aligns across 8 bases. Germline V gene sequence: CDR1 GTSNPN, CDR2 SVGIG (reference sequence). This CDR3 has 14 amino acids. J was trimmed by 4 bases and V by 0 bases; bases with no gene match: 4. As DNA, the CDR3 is TGTGCCTGGAGTGTATTGCGGGGGGCAGAGACCCAGTACTTC. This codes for CAWSVLRGAETQYF.

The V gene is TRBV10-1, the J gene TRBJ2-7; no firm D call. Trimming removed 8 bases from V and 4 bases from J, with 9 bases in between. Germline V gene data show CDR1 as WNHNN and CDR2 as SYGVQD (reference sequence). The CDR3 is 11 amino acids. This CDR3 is CASSLGYEQYF. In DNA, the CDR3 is TGCGCCAGCTCCCTCGGGTACGAGCAGTACTTC.

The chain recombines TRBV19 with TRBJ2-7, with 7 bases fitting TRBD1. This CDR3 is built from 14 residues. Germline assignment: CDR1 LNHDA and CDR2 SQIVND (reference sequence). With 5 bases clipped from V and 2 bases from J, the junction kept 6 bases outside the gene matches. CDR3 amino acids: CASSARQGPYEQYF. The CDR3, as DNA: TGTGCCAGTAGTGCCCGACAGGGTCCCTACGAGCAGTACTTC.

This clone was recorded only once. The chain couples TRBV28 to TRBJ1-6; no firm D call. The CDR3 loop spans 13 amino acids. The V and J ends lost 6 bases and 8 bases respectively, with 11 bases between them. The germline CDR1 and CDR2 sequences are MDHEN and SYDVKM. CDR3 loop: CASRRTGDSPLHF. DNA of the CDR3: TGTGCCAGCAGAAGGACCGGGGATTCACCCCTCCACTTT.

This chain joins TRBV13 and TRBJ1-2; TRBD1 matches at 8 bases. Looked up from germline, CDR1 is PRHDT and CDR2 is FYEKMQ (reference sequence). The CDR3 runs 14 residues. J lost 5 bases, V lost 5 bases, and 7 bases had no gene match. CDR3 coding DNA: TGTGCCAGCAGCCTTAGACAGGGGAGGTATGGCTACACCTTC. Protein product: CASSLRQGRYGYTF.